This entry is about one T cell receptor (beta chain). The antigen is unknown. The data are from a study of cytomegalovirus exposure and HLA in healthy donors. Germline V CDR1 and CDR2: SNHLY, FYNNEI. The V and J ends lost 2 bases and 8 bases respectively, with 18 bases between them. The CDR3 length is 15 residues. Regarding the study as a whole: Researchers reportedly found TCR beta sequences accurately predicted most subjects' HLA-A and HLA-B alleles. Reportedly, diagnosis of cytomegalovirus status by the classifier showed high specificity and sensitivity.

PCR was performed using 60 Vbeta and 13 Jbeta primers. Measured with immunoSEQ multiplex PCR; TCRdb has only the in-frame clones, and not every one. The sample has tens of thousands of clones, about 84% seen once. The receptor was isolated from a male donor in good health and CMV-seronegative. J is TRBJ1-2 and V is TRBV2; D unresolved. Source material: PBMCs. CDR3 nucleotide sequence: TGTGCCAGCAGTGAAACTCTGACTACCTGGTCGGGCTACACCTTC. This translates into CASSETLTTWSGYTF.